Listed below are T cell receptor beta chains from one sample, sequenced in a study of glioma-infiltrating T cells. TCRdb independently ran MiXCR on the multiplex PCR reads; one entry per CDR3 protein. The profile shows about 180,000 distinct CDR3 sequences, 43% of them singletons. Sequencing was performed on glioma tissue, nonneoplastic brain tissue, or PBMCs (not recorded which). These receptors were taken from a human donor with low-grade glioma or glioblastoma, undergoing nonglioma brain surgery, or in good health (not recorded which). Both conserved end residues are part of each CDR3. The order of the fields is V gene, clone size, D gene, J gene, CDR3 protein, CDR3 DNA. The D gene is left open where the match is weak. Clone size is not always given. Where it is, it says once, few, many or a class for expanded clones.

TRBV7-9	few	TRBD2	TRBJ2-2	CASSSRLAANTGELFF	TGTGCCAGCAGCTCCAGACTAGCGGCTAACACCGGGGAGCTGTTTTTT
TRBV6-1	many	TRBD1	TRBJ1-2	CASRTDRDGYYGYTF	TGTGCCAGCAGGACGGACAGGGACGGCTACTATGGCTACACCTTC
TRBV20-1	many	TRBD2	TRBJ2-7	CSAWKGTSGTYEQYF	TGCAGTGCTTGGAAAGGGACTAGCGGAACCTACGAGCAGTACTTC
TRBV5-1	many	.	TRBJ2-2	CASSLVGPNTGELFF	TGCGCCAGCAGCTTGGTGGGACCGAACACCGGGGAGCTGTTTTTT
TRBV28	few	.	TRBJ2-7	CASSLNGGGKYF	TGTGCCAGCAGTTTAAATGGGGGCGGGAAGTACTTC
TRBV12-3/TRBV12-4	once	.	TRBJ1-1	CANSFGASAGEAFF	TGTGCCAACAGTTTCGGGGCATCTGCGGGTGAAGCTTTCTTT
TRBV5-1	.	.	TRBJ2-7	CASSSRDGFYEQYF	TGCGCCAGCAGCTCTAGAGATGGATTCTACGAGCAGTACTTC
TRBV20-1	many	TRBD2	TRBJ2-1	CSAEPSGTTNEQFF	TGCAGTGCTGAGCCTAGCGGGACAACCAATGAGCAGTTCTTC
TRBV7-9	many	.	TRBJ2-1	CASSPSERNEQFF	TGTGCCAGCAGCCCATCCGAGCGGAATGAGCAGTTCTTC
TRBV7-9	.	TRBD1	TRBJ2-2	CASSLRQGGSTGELFF	TGTGCCAGCAGCTTACGACAGGGGGGAAGCACCGGGGAGCTGTTTTTT
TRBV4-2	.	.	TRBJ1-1	CASSQEGGGGPMNTEAFF	TGTGCCAGCAGCCAGGAGGGGGGCGGAGGGCCAATGAACACTGAAGCTTTCTTT
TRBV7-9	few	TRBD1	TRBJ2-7	CASSFPDRGHYEQYF	TGTGCCAGCAGCTTCCCGGACAGGGGGCATTACGAGCAGTACTTC
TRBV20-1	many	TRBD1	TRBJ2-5	CSAPTPGGASQETQYF	TGCAGTGCCCCCACCCCAGGGGGCGCAAGCCAAGAGACCCAGTACTTC
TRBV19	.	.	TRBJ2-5	CASAGGRQETKYF	TGTGCCAGCGCTGGGGGGCGGCAAGAGACCAAGTACTTC
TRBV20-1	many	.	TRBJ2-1	CSAKVRALNEQFF	TGCAGTGCTAAGGTCCGGGCCCTCAATGAGCAGTTCTTC
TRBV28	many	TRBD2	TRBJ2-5	CASSQGLEETQYF	TGTGCCAGCAGTCAAGGACTAGAAGAGACCCAGTACTTC
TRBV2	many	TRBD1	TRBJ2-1	CASSKTGGSYNEQFF	TGTGCCAGCAGTAAGACAGGGGGTTCCTACAATGAGCAGTTCTTC
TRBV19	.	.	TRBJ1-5	CASRKRGTQCGNQPQHF	TGTGCCAGTAGGAAAAGGGGGACACAGTGTGGGAATCAGCCCCAGCATTTT
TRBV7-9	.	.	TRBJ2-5	CASSPTVYQETQYF	TGTGCCAGCAGTCCGACAGTGTACCAAGAGACCCAGTACTTC
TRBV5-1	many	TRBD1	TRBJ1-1	CASSLDRGTEAFF	TGCGCCAGCAGCTTGGACAGGGGCACTGAAGCTTTCTTT
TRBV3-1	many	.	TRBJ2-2	CASSQGLGELFF	TGTGCCAGCAGCCAAGGACTAGGCGAGCTGTTTTTT
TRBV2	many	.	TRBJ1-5	CASSKDRSSNQPQHF	TGTGCCAGCAGTAAGGACAGATCTAGCAATCAGCCCCAGCATTTT
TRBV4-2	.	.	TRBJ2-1	CASSQDDGGTSKEEQFF	TGTGCCAGCAGCCAAGATGATGGTGGGACCAGCAAAGAGGAGCAGTTCTTC
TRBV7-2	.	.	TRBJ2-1	CASSRTSRQREQFF	TGTGCCAGCAGCCGAACGTCGAGACAGCGGGAGCAGTTCTTC
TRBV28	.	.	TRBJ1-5	CASSAQRRNNQPQHF	TGTGCCAGCAGTGCCCAGAGACGGAACAATCAGCCCCAGCATTTT
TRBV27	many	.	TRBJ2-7	CASSSSWDYEQYF	TGTGCCAGCAGTTCCTCGTGGGACTACGAGCAGTACTTC
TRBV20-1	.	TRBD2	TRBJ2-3	CSAVPTSGTYPDTKYF	TGCAGTGCTGTCCCGACTAGCGGGACTTACCCAGATACGAAGTATTTT
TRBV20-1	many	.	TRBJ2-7	CSARVSGEQYF	TGCAGTGCTAGAGTTAGCGGCGAGCAGTACTTC
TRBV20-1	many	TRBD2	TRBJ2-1	CSARDIKRESYNEQFF	TGCAGTGCTAGAGATATAAAGCGGGAGTCCTACAATGAGCAGTTCTTC
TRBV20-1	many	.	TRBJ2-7	CSARRDAGLREQYF	TGCAGTGCTCGCCGGGACGCCGGTCTGAGAGAGCAGTACTTC
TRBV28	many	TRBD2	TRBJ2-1	CASSFAGGRSEQFF	TGTGCCAGCAGTTTTGCGGGAGGGCGGAGTGAGCAGTTCTTC
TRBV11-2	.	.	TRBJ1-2	CASSPGEGLYGYTF	TGTGCCAGCAGTCCCGGGGAGGGACTCTATGGCTACACCTTC
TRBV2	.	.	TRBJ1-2	CASSGEVFYGYSF	TGTGCCAGCAGTGGGGAGGTCTTCTATGGCTACAGCTTC
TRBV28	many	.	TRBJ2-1	CASSQAPRGVDEQFF	TGTGCCAGCAGCCAAGCCCCTAGGGGGGTCGATGAGCAGTTCTTC
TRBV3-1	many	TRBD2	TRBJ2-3	CASSPSSGRAADTQYF	TGTGCCAGCAGCCCCTCTAGCGGGAGGGCGGCGGATACGCAGTATTTT
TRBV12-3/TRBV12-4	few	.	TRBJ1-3	CASSLGARSGNTIYF	TGTGCCAGCAGTTTAGGAGCCCGCTCTGGAAACACCATATATTTT
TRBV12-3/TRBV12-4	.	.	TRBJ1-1	CATSPTGLNTEAFF	TGTGCCACCAGTCCTACAGGGTTGAACACTGAAGCTTTCTTT
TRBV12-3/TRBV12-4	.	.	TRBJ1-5	CARGDGGDQPQHF	TGTGCCAGGGGCGACGGGGGCGATCAGCCCCAGCATTTT
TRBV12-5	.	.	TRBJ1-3	CASGLGGIGNTIYF	TGTGCTAGTGGTTTAGGAGGAATTGGAAACACCATATATTTT
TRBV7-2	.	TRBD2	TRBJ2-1	CASSECGLADNEQFF	TGTGCCAGCAGTGAATGTGGACTAGCGGACAATGAGCAGTTCTTC
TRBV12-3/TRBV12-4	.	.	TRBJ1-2	CASTPGSNYGYTF	TGTGCCAGCACCCCAGGGTCCAACTATGGCTACACCTTC
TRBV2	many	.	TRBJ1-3	CASSKGQNPGNTIYF	TGTGCCAGCAGCAAAGGACAGAACCCTGGAAACACCATATATTTT
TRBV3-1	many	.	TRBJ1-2	CASSQDRTAYGYTF	TGTGCCAGCAGCCAAGATAGGACAGCGTATGGCTACACCTTC
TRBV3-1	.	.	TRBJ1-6	CASSRGDRGSPIHF	TGTGCCAGCAGCCGTGGGGACCGAGGTTCACCCATCCACTTT
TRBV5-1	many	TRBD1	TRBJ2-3	CASRDRGFPDTQYF	TGCGCCAGCAGGGACAGGGGGTTTCCAGATACGCAGTATTTT
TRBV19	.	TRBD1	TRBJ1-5	CASTPGTGMSNQPQHF	TGTGCCAGTACCCCCGGGACAGGGATGAGCAATCAGCCCCAGCATTTT
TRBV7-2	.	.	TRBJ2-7	CTRSDRYEQYF	TGTACCAGAAGCGATCGCTACGAGCAGTACTTC
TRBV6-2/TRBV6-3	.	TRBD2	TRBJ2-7	CASSDDGLDHLFEQYF	TGTGCCAGCAGTGACGACGGACTAGACCATTTGTTTGAGCAGTACTTC
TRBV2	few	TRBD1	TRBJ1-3	CASSESGGGNTIYF	TGTGCCAGCAGTGAGTCAGGGGGCGGAAACACCATATATTTT
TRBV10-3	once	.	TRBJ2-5	CAISRNHQETQYF	TGTGCCATCAGCCGGAACCATCAAGAGACCCAGTACTTC
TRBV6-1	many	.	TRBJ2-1	CATTGTGGLDEQFF	TGTGCCACGACCGGGACTGGAGGTTTAGATGAGCAGTTCTTC
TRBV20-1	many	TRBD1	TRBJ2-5	CSARAGEGQGQETQYF	TGCAGTGCTAGAGCCGGGGAGGGACAGGGTCAAGAGACCCAGTACTTC
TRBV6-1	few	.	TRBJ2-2	CASSEEFGGVHNELFF	TGTGCCAGCAGTGAAGAATTTGGCGGGGTCCACAACGAGCTGTTTTTT
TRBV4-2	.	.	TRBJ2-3	CASSQGRTIGTDTQYF	TGTGCCAGCAGCCAAGGAAGGACTATCGGCACAGATACGCAGTATTTT
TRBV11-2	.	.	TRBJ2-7	CASSLSPGTVHEQYF	TGTGCCAGCAGCTTATCCCCCGGGACGGTACACGAGCAGTACTTC
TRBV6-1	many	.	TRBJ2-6	CATAPQGMSGANVLTF	TGTGCCACCGCCCCGCAGGGGATGTCTGGGGCCAACGTCCTGACTTTC
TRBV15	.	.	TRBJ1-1	CATRKDRGTEAFF	TGTGCCACCAGAAAAGATCGGGGTACTGAAGCTTTCTTT
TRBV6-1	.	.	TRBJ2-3	CASSEFATALGADKQYF	TGTGCCAGCAGTGAATTTGCGACGGCTTTAGGCGCAGATAAGCAGTATTTT
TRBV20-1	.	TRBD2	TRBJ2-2	CSARERDPTGELFF	TGCAGTGCTCGCGAGCGGGATCCCACCGGGGAGCTGTTTTTT